The clone carrying this T cell receptor beta chain appeared a single time. The antigen remains unidentified. Trimming at V came to 3 bases and at J to 4 bases, leaving 3 bases not matched to a gene. CDR1 is SQVTM, CDR2 ANQGSEA, per germline. The CDR3 runs 14 residues. This sample is drawn from a study of T cell responses to AZD1222 COVID-19 vaccine. Study context: Analyses pooled second doses at about 4 or about 12 weeks.

TCRdb's table, derived via immunoSEQ multiplex PCR, lists solely in-frame clones and lacks some. The table lists over 100,000 clones, 85% to 90% of them singletons. Findings of the study overall: Vaccine-related CD4 TCRs covered spike, predominating at 160-218 and 743-854. Recipients of AZD1222 seropositive at baseline numbered only five or six. Unmutated variant regions reportedly attract nearly half of all spike-specific TCRs.

The chain links TRBV29-1 to TRBJ2-2; TRBD2 agrees at 9 bases. The sequence came from an adult in good health. The sequenced sample was peripheral blood, obtained on day 0 of AZD1222 vaccination. In DNA, the CDR3 is TGCAGCGTTGACCCGGGACTAGCCACCGGGGAGCTGTTTTTT. Protein: CSVDPGLATGELFF.